These 18 T cell receptor beta chains were all obtained from the same sample, sequenced in a study of T cells in Graves' hyperthyroidism and ophthalmopathy. Amplification targeted TCR beta CDR3 regions from RNA transcripts. Researchers ran a first-round RT-PCR on the TCR CDR3 using the HTBI primer set. MiXCR, run by TCRdb on the multiplex PCR reads, gives a single entry per CDR3 protein. The sample consists of 550,000 to 650,000 distinct CDR3 sequences, around 13% of them appearing once. Sequenced: blood. These receptors all stem from a woman under 40 with Graves' hyperthyroidism that later progressed to Graves' ophthalmopathy.

Many counts were recorded for this clonotype. V and J are TRBV5-1 and TRBJ1-4, with a weak D call TRBD1 (5 bases). CDR1 and CDR2 (germline): SGHRS, YFSETQ. The CDR3 runs 16 residues. With 0 bases removed from V and 0 bases from J, the gap between germline ends came to 9 bases. The CDR3 sequence is CASSLGPTATNEKLFF. The DNA of the CDR3 is TGCGCCAGCAGCTTGGGACCGACAGCAACTAATGAAAAACTGTTTTTT.

This clonotype was seen at least ten times. This rearrangement joins TRBV19 to TRBJ1-2; D call uncertain. The germline gives CDR1 LNHDA, CDR2 SQIVND (reference sequence). CDR3 size: 13 residues. The V end was cut by 1 base, the J end by 4 bases, with 7 bases between. The CDR3 loop reads CASSIGTAYGYTF. CDR3 sequence (DNA): TGTGCCAGTAGTATAGGGACTGCCTATGGCTACACCTTC.

A single count supports this clonotype. The chain recombines TRBV6-5 with TRBJ2-5; 9 bases map to TRBD2. In germline, CDR1 is MNHEY, CDR2 SVGAGI. This CDR3 contains 14 residues. V shed 0 bases, J shed 14 bases, and the junction held 10 bases outside the gene matches. CDR3 region: CASSYSWSSGNTYF. DNA of the CDR3: TGTGCCAGCAGTTACTCGTGGTCTAGCGGGAACACCTACTTC.

This clonotype was counted at least ten times. V usage is TRBV5-1 and J usage is TRBJ2-7; D gene unclear. V was clipped by 2 bases and J by 3 bases, with 15 bases between them. This CDR3 is 15 amino acids long. Germline V gene sequence: CDR1 SGHRS, CDR2 YFSETQ. This CDR3 is CASSFSPGLNYEQYF. CDR3 in DNA: TGCGCCAGCAGCTTCTCTCCGGGCCTTAACTACGAGCAGTACTTC.

This clonotype was observed a handful of times. The rearrangement joins TRBV27 to TRBJ1-1; 7 bases are shared with TRBD1. The V gene end was trimmed by 8 bases and the J gene end by 11 bases; junction bases not matched to a gene: 20. Germline V gives CDR1 MNHEY, CDR2 SMNVEV (reference sequence). CDR3 length equals 15 residues. Here the CDR3 DNA reads TGTGCCAGCGGCACCCCTAGCCCCGACAGGGACGGGGCTTTCTTT. Translated: CASGTPSPDRDGAFF.

This clonotype has at least ten counts. This chain links TRBV12-3 or TRBV12-4 with TRBJ2-7, with 10 bases aligning to TRBD1. J gave up 2 bases and V 4 bases, and 8 bases lay outside the gene matches. The CDR3 covers 16 residues. The CDR3, as DNA: TGTGCCAGCAGTTATTCCGGGACAGGGGTGACCTACGAGCAGTACTTC. Amino acid sequence: CASSYSGTGVTYEQYF.

This clonotype has only a few counts. The conserved closing phenylalanine or tryptophan is absent in this CDR3, likely reflecting a read error. The rearrangement uses TRBV30 and TRBJ1-2, with D perhaps matching TRBD1 (6 bases). The CDR3 loop spans 11 amino acids. Germline V gene sequence: CDR1 GTSNPN, CDR2 SVGIG (reference sequence). With 6 bases removed from V and 4 bases from J, the gap between germline ends came to 9 bases. The CDR3 sequence: CACQQGYGYTL. The CDR3 DNA follows: TGTGCCTGCCAACAGGGCTATGGCTACACCCTC.

This clonotype was counted ten times or more. CDR3 nucleotides: TGTGCCAGCGGTGGAGGGACAGAGAACACCGGGGAGCTGTTTTTT. It specifies CASGGGTENTGELFF. The gene calls are TRBV11-2 and TRBJ2-2; D might be TRBD1 (7 bases). The germline V gene has CDR1 SGHAT and CDR2 FQNNGV. This CDR3 spans 15 amino acids. Trimming took 8 bases from V and 1 from J, leaving 14 bases between them.

This clonotype was recorded many times. The chain has TRBV28 and TRBJ2-7; 7 positions match TRBD1. This CDR3 is built from 14 residues. J gave up 3 bases and V 6 bases, and 8 bases lay outside the gene matches. CDR1 and CDR2 from the germline V gene are MDHEN and SYDVKM. The DNA for the CDR3 is TGTGCCAGCAGCTCGGACCCAGGGGGCTACGAGCAGTACTTC. It is translated as CASSSDPGGYEQYF.

This clonotype showed up many times. The CDR3 nucleotides read TGTGCCAGCAGCTTAGTCAGCCAGACCGCCTACGAGCAGTACTTC. As protein: CASSLVSQTAYEQYF. The chain has TRBV7-2 and TRBJ2-7, with no clear D. The length of the CDR3 is 15 residues. Germline loops: CDR1 SGHTA, CDR2 FQGNSA. V lost 1 base and J 2 bases, leaving 12 bases between the germline ends.

This clonotype has a count of ten or more. The V call is TRBV3-1, the J call TRBJ1-1; D call uncertain. CDR1 LGHDT and CDR2 YNNKEL come from the germline V gene (reference sequence). The CDR3 covers 13 residues. Trimming stripped 0 bases from V and 12 bases from J, with 14 bases between. This CDR3 reads CASSQEGRRTSFF. The CDR3 DNA reads as TGTGCCAGCAGCCAAGAAGGGAGGAGGACGTCTTTCTTT.

The table lists this clonotype with many counts. The chain combines TRBV12-3 or TRBV12-4 with TRBJ1-1; D not resolved. The length of the CDR3 is 13 residues. V lost 5 bases to trimming and J lost 3 bases, with 10 bases between them. The CDR3 sequence is CASSPYRDTEAFF. Written as DNA, the CDR3 is TGTGCCAGCAGTCCCTATCGGGACACTGAAGCTTTCTTT.

The CDR3 region has the DNA TGTGCCAGCAGCTTATCAGGTTTAGCTCAGCCCCAGCATTTT. Protein: CASSLSGLAQPQHF. The V and J genes are TRBV7-9 and TRBJ1-5; D unclear. CDR3 length: 14 residues. Trimming left V 2 bases short and J 6 bases short, with 11 bases between. The germline V gene has CDR1 SEHNR and CDR2 FQNEAQ (reference sequence).

This clonotype has at least ten counts. V usage is TRBV11-3 and J usage is TRBJ2-1; TRBD1 matches 7 bases. After removal of 1 base from V and 5 bases from J, the junction contained 5 bases not matched to a gene. CDR3 length: 15 residues. Germline CDR1 reads SGHNT; CDR2 reads YENEEA. The CDR3 DNA sequence: TGTGCCAGCAGCTTAGCACAGGGGAGCAACAATGAGCAGTTCTTC. Protein product: CASSLAQGSNNEQFF.

This clonotype was picked up a small number of times. J is TRBJ1-5 and V is TRBV19; TRBD1 might be the D (5 bases). The CDR3 is 19 residues long. Looked up from germline, CDR1 is LNHDA and CDR2 is SQIVND (reference sequence). Trimming pared 4 bases from V and 5 bases from J, leaving 27 bases between. The CDR3 DNA follows: TGTGCCAGTAGTACAACGGGTATCCAAGACAGATTCGGGGATCAGCCCCAGCATTTT. This translates into CASSTTGIQDRFGDQPQHF.

This chain uses TRBV3-1 with TRBJ2-7; 11 bases map to TRBD1. Unmatched junction bases numbered 4, after V lost 3 bases and J lost 0 bases. CDR1 is LGHDT and CDR2 is YNNKEL in the germline V gene (reference sequence). The CDR3 runs to 16 residues. Written as DNA, the CDR3 is TGTGCCAGCAGCCATACCGGGACAGGGGGCTCCTACGAGCAGTACTTC. Encoded protein: CASSHTGTGGSYEQYF.

V usage is TRBV29-1 and J usage is TRBJ2-7; the match to TRBD1 covers 10 bases. Losses at the gene ends were 7 bases for V and 3 bases for J; bases not matched to a gene: 9. Germline CDR1 SQVTM, CDR2 ANQGSEA. The CDR3 sequence is 14 residues long. CDR3 in DNA: TGCAGCGCCTCCGGGACAGGGGATTTCTACGAGCAGTACTTC. As protein: CSASGTGDFYEQYF.

This clonotype came up a few times. The V call is TRBV25-1, the J call TRBJ1-2; 7 bases map to TRBD1. Germline assignment: CDR1 MGHDK and CDR2 SYGVNS. V was pared by 6 bases and J by 4 bases, with 5 bases of the junction left unmatched. The CDR3 contains 13 residues. The chain's CDR3 is CASRKTGVYGYTF. CDR3 nucleotides: TGTGCCAGCAGGAAAACAGGGGTCTATGGCTACACCTTC.